This TCR beta chain originates from a study of identical twins. A template switching step contributed a universal primer site, while unique molecular identifiers were present in the cDNA. A single record per CDR3 protein comes from TCRdb applying MiXCR to the 5' RACE reads. The sample consists of approximately 220,000 distinct CDR3 sequences, approximately 7.3% of them appearing once. This CDR3 spans 17 amino acids. With regard to this clonotype: Antigen unknown.

Overall study findings and caveats: The models systematically underestimated how much out-of-frame TCR alpha was shared in monozygotic twins. Conclusions leaned on cross-sectional statistical analysis and did not track the same donors over time. Fewer insertions characterized abundant cord blood beta clonotypes, whereas memory repertoires showed none.

Another study also made use of these data, one on yellow fever vaccine responses in identical twins.

This sequence joins TRBV21-1 and TRBJ2-5; the D call TRBD1 from the table was never checked on the DNA. TRBV21-1 is flagged as a pseudogene. The sequencing sample was made of CD8+ T cells sorted from blood. The receptor comes from a young woman in good health. In DNA, the CDR3 is TGTGCCAGCAACTCAAAGGGTGGCGGGGCCGGACAAGAGACCCAGTACTTC. Translated: CASNSKGGGAGQETQYF.